The source of this T cell receptor (beta chain) is a study of radiation and T cells in renal cell carcinoma (dated by TCRdb to the early 2020s). With regard to the full study: In total, roughly 52 samples, comprising around 25 tumors and around 27 peripheral blood samples, were subjected to TCR beta sequencing. In the roughly 49 samples combined, 4 million to 5 million unique CDR3 nucleotide sequences were found, encoding approximately 2,900,000 unique CDR3 amino acid sequences.

The CDR3 sequence holds 12 residues, the cysteine and phenylalanine included. The retained sequence is limited to the CDR3, 36 bases, with the frame set at the first base. V is cut back by 3 bases and J by 8 bases, with 3 bases in the junction unmatched. CDR1 and CDR2 (GTSNPN, SVGIG) derive from the germline V gene (reference sequence). In light of the paper, this sample's time point label describes: tumor resected at nephrectomy. The treatment or condition label for this specimen denotes: treatment-naive control, cytoreductive nephrectomy. The control tumors were taken from treatment-naive renal cell carcinoma patients who had cytoreductive nephrectomy with no earlier radiation. Renal cell carcinoma with clear cell pathology was present in all patients. The control tumors used for TCR sequencing were from several females and about ten males, were resected between about 2011 and 2014, and had a median patient age of roughly 58 years (range about 40 to 90). Tumor processing involved mechanical dissociation, digestion with collagenase/hyaluronidase at 37 degrees C, handling in gentleMACS C tubes, and storage in liquid nitrogen. The QIAamp DNA Blood Mini Kit (Qiagen) was used to prepare genomic DNA for TCR sequencing. Samples were included in the analyses only if all quality control checks were passed.

The paper as a whole reports these results and caveats: Compared with controls, irradiated tumors had higher TCR clonality, as the top 100 clonotypes made up an average of roughly 54% of the repertoire, versus roughly 43% in nephrectomy-only tumors. Because the trial had a single-armed design, the trial could not examine how radiation dose or scheduling affected the TCR repertoire. Only small tumor regions of 0.95 to 1 g were available, so intratumoral heterogeneity was not captured. Irradiated tumors contained more dominant CDR3 motifs, and these motifs occupied a larger share of the repertoire than in control tumors.

TCR beta libraries were generated from genomic DNA with the immunoSEQ kit, following the manufacturer's recommendations. For library preparation, a first multiplex PCR was performed with proprietary primers, followed by a second PCR in which unique barcodes were added, and bead cleanups were performed after each round. Each sample batch included a kit-provided positive control reaction and a negative control reaction. The final libraries underwent checking on an Agilent 4200 TapeStation D1000 ScreenTape, volumetric pooling, and quantification by qPCR. Sequencing ran on an Illumina NextSeq500 with a MidOutput 150-cycle cartridge, using 156 Read1 and 15 Index1 cycles with kit custom primers. The pooled library was loaded at roughly 1 pM with a roughly 20% PhiX control spike-in. On the authors' methods: Vendor-processed data were analyzed in R, with a clonotype defined as all T cells sharing the same CDR3 nucleotide sequence. For clone abundance analyses, frequencies were normalized to the 10,000 most abundant clones per sample. Before analysis, public T cell clones were removed, and these numbered fewer than five per sample on average. ImmunoMap was used for dominant motif analysis with the PAM10 matrix, a gap penalty of 30, and a homology threshold of 0.3, and any motif reaching a cumulative frequency of at least 0.01 was considered dominant. The immuneACCESS repertoire file appears here via TCRdb, limited to in-frame rearrangements. These files lack a portion of the clones; in checked studies, under half of the deficit traces to unresolved V genes, and the cause of the others is not known. V, J and clone size reflect that table, while D and trimming were determined from the DNA. This sample has 19,000 or so clones in its table, and approximately 59% of those were observed once. 30% to 35% of the sample goes to the ten largest clones.

Concerning this clone: It has no known antigen specificity. The sample holds no much larger clone one base away, and base qualities are not on file.

The specimen was tumor tissue, collected from a patient whose treatment was nephrectomy without radiotherapy. The sequence was collected from a man between 50 and 59 years old with renal cell carcinoma. The rearrangement combines TRBV30 with TRBJ1-2, with 10 middle bases fitting TRBD1. At the DNA level, the sequence is TGTGCCTGGAGCCGGGACAGGGGAGGCTACACCTTC. This is translated as CAWSRDRGGYTF.